The clone carrying this TCR beta chain was recorded many times. The sample originates from a study of Graves' ophthalmopathy and Graves' hyperthyroidism. RNA transcripts served as template for amplifying TCR beta CDR3 sequences. Second-round multiplex PCR came after a first-round RT-PCR that employed HTBI primers. TCRdb called the multiplex PCR reads again in MiXCR, with one record for every CDR3 protein. Counted here are hundreds of thousands of distinct CDR3 sequences, about 20% occurring once; the ten biggest clones make up approximately 6.5%. Thyroid ultrasound, orbital computed tomography, TRAb, serum thyroxine and clinical symptoms formed the basis of diagnosis. CDR3 size: 13 residues. Trimming pared 2 bases from V and 1 base from J, leaving 6 bases between. CDR1 is SGHTA and CDR2 is FQGNSA in the germline V gene.

The receptor comes from a woman between 18 and 30 years old with stable Graves' hyperthyroidism. Some clones in this sample may be carry-over from other donors' samples. V is TRBV7-2 and J is TRBJ2-7; D unresolved. The specimen sequenced was peripheral blood. CDR3 bases: TGTGCCAGCAGCTTATACATTTCCTACGAGCAGTACTTC. Residues: CASSLYISYEQYF.